Following are 18 T cell receptor beta chains from one sample sequenced in a study of identical twins. MiXCR, applied by TCRdb to the 5' RACE reads, yields one record per CDR3 protein. The sample has approximately 630,000 distinct CDR3 sequences, just over 7% seen once. These data were also filed under a second study, of yellow fever vaccine responses in identical twins.

The specimen sequenced was PBMCs. The receptors were gathered from a woman aged 18-35 years in good health.

This clonotype appeared many times. The chain combines TRBV7-8 with TRBJ2-5; 9 bases map to TRBD1. CDR3 length: 15 residues. V shed 1 base and J 3 bases; nucleotides not matched to a gene: 3. Germline CDR1 is SGHVS and CDR2 is FQNEAQ. The chain's CDR3 is CASSLGGTGKETQYF. The CDR3 nucleotides read TGTGCCAGCAGCTTAGGTGGGACAGGGAAAGAGACCCAGTACTTC.

In its sample, this clonotype was seen a few times. The gene calls are TRBV29-1 and TRBJ2-1; no definite D call. Germline CDR1 is SQVTM and CDR2 is ANQGSEA. The CDR3 is 13 residues long. V was trimmed by 4 bases and J by 0 bases, leaving 7 bases between them. The CDR3 spells CSVATSSYNEQFF. DNA of the CDR3: TGCAGCGTTGCGACCAGCTCCTACAATGAGCAGTTCTTC.

This clonotype was counted ten times or more. The rearrangement links TRBV5-1 to TRBJ1-1; D may be TRBD1 (6 bases). Per the germline V gene, CDR1 is SGHRS and CDR2 is YFSETQ. V was clipped by 0 bases and J by 0 bases, with 9 bases between them. The CDR3 sequence is 15 residues long. The CDR3 reads CASSLGRGMNTEAFF. In DNA form, the CDR3 reads TGCGCCAGCAGCTTGGGCAGGGGCATGAACACTGAAGCTTTCTTT.

Details on this clonotype: This may be a read error, as it is one base from a much larger clone. This sequence joins TRBV11-3 and TRBJ2-1; D remains ambiguous. The CDR3 loop spans 13 amino acids. In germline, CDR1 is SGHNT, CDR2 YENEEA. V gave up 2 bases and J gave up 4 bases, with 6 bases separating them. In DNA, the CDR3 is TGTGCCAGCAGCTTACACAGATACAATGAGCAGTTCTTC. Translated: CASSLHRYNEQFF. Combining the CDR3 with reference TRBV11-3 and TRBJ2-1 gives the whole variable domain EAGVVQSPRYKIIEKKQPVAFWCNPISGHNTLYWYLQNLGQGPELLIRYENEEAVDDSQLPKDRFSAERLKGVDSTLKIQPAELGDSAVYLCASSLHRYNEQFFGPGTRLTVL.

This clonotype was counted only a few times. The chain uses TRBV7-8 and TRBJ1-4; TRBD1 matches 9 bases. The germline V gene has CDR1 SGHVS and CDR2 FQNEAQ. Losses at the gene ends were 1 base for V and 0 bases for J; bases not matched to a gene: 9. There are 19 residues in the CDR3. CDR3 nucleotide sequence: TGTGCCAGCAGCTTAGTTTCCGGTGGGACAGGGCCAACTAATGAAAAACTGTTTTTT. Its translation: CASSLVSGGTGPTNEKLFF.

The genes are TRBV20-1 and TRBJ2-7; 8 nucleotides agree with TRBD2. CDR1 is DFQATT and CDR2 is SNEGSKA in the germline V gene (reference sequence). The V segment lost 3 bases and the J segment 7 bases; nucleotides outside the gene matches: 5. This CDR3 spans 12 amino acids. For the CDR3, the DNA is TGCAGTGCTAGCGGGGGGGCGGGAGAGCAGTACTTC. Translating gives CSASGGAGEQYF.

This clonotype came up a few times. The V and J genes are TRBV12-3 or TRBV12-4 and TRBJ1-3; tentative D call: TRBD1 (5 bases). The ends were cut back, 1 base at V and 4 bases at J, with 11 bases in the middle. This CDR3 spans 15 amino acids. This chain's CDR3 is CASSLERTSGNTIYF. As DNA, the CDR3 is TGTGCCAGCAGTTTAGAAAGGACATCCGGAAACACCATATATTTT.

There are a few counts of this clonotype. The chain is built from TRBV28 and TRBJ1-2; 8 bases line up with TRBD1. The CDR3 extends over 14 amino acids. J gave up 7 bases and V 2 bases, and 6 bases lay outside the gene matches. CDR1 MDHEN and CDR2 SYDVKM come from the germline V gene. In nucleotides, the CDR3 is TGTGCCAGCAGTTTAAGCGGACAGGGAAGTGGCTACACCTTC. Encoded protein: CASSLSGQGSGYTF.

This clonotype was counted a few times. The V and J genes are TRBV5-1 and TRBJ2-5, with a tentative D call TRBD2 (6 bases). Trimming pared 2 bases from V and 2 bases from J, leaving 13 bases between. Germline CDR1 and CDR2: SGHRS and YFSETQ. The CDR3 covers 15 residues. The CDR3 DNA sequence: TGCGCCAGCAGCTTCCAGGGAGGCCCTCAAGAGACCCAGTACTTC. Translated: CASSFQGGPQETQYF.

Ten or more counts support this clonotype. The chain is built from TRBV7-9 and TRBJ2-1; perhaps TRBD2 as D (5 bases). Trimming cost V 5 bases and J 0 bases, with 17 bases left between them. The CDR3 covers 17 residues. Germline V lookup: CDR1 SEHNR, CDR2 FQNEAQ (reference sequence). This CDR3 is CASSHGSAGSSYNEQFF. CDR3 DNA sequence: TGTGCCAGCAGCCACGGTAGCGCGGGCAGCTCCTACAATGAGCAGTTCTTC.

The table lists this clonotype with a few counts. CDR3 nucleotide sequence: TGTGCCACCAGCAGAGAATTTACCGGGACTAGCGGCCTTGATACGCAGTATTTT. It yields the protein CATSREFTGTSGLDTQYF. V gene TRBV15 combines with J gene TRBJ2-3; 11 bases map to TRBD2. V gave up 0 bases and J gave up 6 bases; unmatched junction bases: 11. Germline V gene data show CDR1 as LNHNV and CDR2 as YYDKDF (reference sequence). The CDR3 runs 18 residues.

As to this clonotype: Its ends do not fully match the called genes, so a read error is possible. V and J are TRBV15 and TRBJ2-3; 15 bases agree with TRBD2. The CDR3 is 15 amino acids. CDR1 and CDR2 from the germline V gene are LNHNV and YYDKDF (reference sequence). CDR3 sequence: CATRRGLAGGNSQYF. CDR3 bases: TGTGCCACCAGAAGAGGACTAGCGGGGGGGAATTCGCAGTATTTT.

This clonotype was observed a handful of times. V gene TRBV27 combines with J gene TRBJ2-3, with TRBD1 identical over 10 bases. From germline, CDR1 is MNHEY and CDR2 SMNVEV (reference sequence). The V segment lost 6 bases and the J segment 6 bases; nucleotides outside the gene matches: 9. There are 15 residues in the CDR3. The CDR3 DNA sequence: TGTGCCAGCAGCCGGTGGGGGACAGGGGACGATACGCAGTATTTT. The encoded protein is CASSRWGTGDDTQYF.

The table lists this clonotype with a few counts. The V call is TRBV5-1, the J call TRBJ2-3, with D unclear. The CDR3 consists of 17 residues. Trimming removed 3 bases from V and 2 bases from J, with 19 bases in between. From germline, CDR1 is SGHRS and CDR2 YFSETQ. The CDR3 protein is CASSWGSSSKDTDTQYF. The DNA of the CDR3 is TGCGCCAGCAGCTGGGGTAGCTCATCCAAAGACACAGATACGCAGTATTTT.

This clonotype was observed a few times. The chain recombines TRBV10-3 with TRBJ2-3; D is possibly TRBD2 (6 bases). Germline V lookup: CDR1 ENHRY, CDR2 SYGVKD. Trimming left V 8 bases short and J 5 bases short, with 14 bases between. There are 13 residues in the CDR3. The CDR3: CAIGVKEGDTQYF. The CDR3 nucleotides read TGTGCCATCGGCGTTAAGGAGGGAGATACGCAGTATTTT.

The gene calls are TRBV11-2 and TRBJ2-3, with 8 positions matching TRBD2. This CDR3 is 16 amino acids long. V shed 0 bases and J 6 bases; nucleotides not matched to a gene: 8. Germline CDR1 is SGHAT and CDR2 is FQNNGV. The chain's CDR3 is CASSLESGTRVDTQYF. The CDR3, as DNA: TGTGCCAGCAGCTTAGAGTCCGGGACTAGAGTGGATACGCAGTATTTT.

The chain is built from TRBV7-9 and TRBJ1-6; D not certain. CDR3 length: 14 residues. The germline V gene has CDR1 SEHNR and CDR2 FQNEAQ (reference sequence). Trimming took off 1 base at V and 6 bases at J, with 7 bases between the two ends. The CDR3 sequence is CASSLGRINSPLHF. CDR3 DNA: TGTGCCAGCAGCTTAGGCCGGATTAATTCACCCCTCCACTTT.

Ten or more counts support this clonotype. The V and J genes are TRBV3-1 and TRBJ2-2, with a possible D match to TRBD1 (6 bases). The germline V gene has CDR1 LGHDT and CDR2 YNNKEL (reference sequence). The ends were cut back, 1 base at V and 5 bases at J, with 8 bases in the middle. The CDR3 spans 14 residues. CDR3 DNA sequence: TGTGCCAGCAGCCAAGGGGGACAAACCGGGGAGCTGTTTTTT. Translating gives CASSQGGQTGELFF.